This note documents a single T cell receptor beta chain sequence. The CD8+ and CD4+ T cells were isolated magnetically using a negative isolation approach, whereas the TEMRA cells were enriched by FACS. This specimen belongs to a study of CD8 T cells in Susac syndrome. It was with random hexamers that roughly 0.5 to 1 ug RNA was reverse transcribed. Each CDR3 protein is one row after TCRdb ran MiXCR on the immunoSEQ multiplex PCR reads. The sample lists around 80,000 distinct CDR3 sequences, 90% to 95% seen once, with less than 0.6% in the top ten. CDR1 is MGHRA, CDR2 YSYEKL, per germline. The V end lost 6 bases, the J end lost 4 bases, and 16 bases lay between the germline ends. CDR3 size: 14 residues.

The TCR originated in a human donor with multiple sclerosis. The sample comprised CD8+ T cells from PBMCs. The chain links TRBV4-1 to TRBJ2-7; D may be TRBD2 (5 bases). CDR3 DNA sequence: TGCGCCAGCAGTCCCCGGGAAGTGGGGTACGAGCAGTACTTC. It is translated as CASSPREVGYEQYF.